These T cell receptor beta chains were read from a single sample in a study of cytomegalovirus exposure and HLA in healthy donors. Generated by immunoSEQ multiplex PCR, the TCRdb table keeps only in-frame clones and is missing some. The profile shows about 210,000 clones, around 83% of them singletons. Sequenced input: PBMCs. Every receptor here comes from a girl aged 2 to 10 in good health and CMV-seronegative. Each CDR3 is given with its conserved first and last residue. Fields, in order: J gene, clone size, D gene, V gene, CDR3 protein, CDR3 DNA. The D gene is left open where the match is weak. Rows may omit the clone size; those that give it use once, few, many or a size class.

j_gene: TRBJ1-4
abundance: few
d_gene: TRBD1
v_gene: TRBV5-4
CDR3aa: CASSWDRGSEKLFF
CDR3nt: TGTGCCAGCAGCTGGGACAGGGGGAGTGAAAAACTGTTTTTT

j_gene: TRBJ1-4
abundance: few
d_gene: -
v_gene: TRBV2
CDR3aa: CASNGGPPTNEKLFF
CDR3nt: TGTGCCAGCAATGGTGGGCCTCCCACTAATGAAAAACTGTTTTTT

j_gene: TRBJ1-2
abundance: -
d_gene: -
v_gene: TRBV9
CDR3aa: CASSVEGAINYGYTF
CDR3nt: TGTGCCAGCAGCGTAGAAGGGGCGATTAACTATGGCTACACCTTC

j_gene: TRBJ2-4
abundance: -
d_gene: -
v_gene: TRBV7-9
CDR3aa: CASSPTNLAKNIQYF
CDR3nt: TGTGCCAGCAGCCCGACTAATCTAGCCAAAAACATTCAGTACTTC

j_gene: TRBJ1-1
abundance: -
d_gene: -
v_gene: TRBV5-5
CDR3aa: CASSPYGVVNTEAFF
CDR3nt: TGTGCCAGCAGCCCGTACGGGGTCGTGAACACTGAAGCTTTCTTT

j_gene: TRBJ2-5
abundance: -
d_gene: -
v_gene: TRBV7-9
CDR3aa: CASSLRRVNGLQETQYF
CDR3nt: TGTGCCAGCAGCTTGAGGAGGGTGAATGGGTTACAAGAGACCCAGTACTTC

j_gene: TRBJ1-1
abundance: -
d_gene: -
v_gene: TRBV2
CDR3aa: CASISPRDTEAFF
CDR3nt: TGTGCCAGCATCAGCCCCAGGGACACTGAAGCTTTCTTT

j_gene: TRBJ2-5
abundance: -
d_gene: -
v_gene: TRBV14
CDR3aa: CASSQDWGKYQETQYF
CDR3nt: TGTGCCAGCAGCCAAGATTGGGGCAAGTATCAAGAGACCCAGTACTTC

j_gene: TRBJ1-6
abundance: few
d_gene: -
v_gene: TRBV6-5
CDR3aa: CASGLQNSPLHF
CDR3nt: TGTGCTTCGGGACTCCAAAATTCACCCCTCCACTTT

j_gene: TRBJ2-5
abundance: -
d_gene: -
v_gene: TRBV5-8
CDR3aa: CASSLGVVNQETQYF
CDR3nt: TGTGCCAGCAGCTTGGGAGTGGTGAACCAAGAGACCCAGTACTTC

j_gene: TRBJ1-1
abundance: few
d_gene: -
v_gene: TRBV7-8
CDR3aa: CASSLTASMNTEAFF
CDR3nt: TGTGCCAGCAGCTTAACAGCTTCGATGAACACTGAAGCTTTCTTT

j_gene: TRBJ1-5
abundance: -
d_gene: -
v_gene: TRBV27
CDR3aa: CASSLQGSNQPQHF
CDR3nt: TGTGCCAGCAGTTTACAGGGGAGCAATCAGCCCCAGCATTTT

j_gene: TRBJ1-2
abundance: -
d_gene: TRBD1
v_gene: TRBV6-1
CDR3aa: CASSQSTGDYGYTF
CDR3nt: TGTGCCAGCTCCCAATCCACAGGGGACTATGGCTACACCTTC

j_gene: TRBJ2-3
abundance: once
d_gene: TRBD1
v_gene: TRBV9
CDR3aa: CASSVASGTGPVAQYF
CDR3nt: TGTGCCAGCAGCGTAGCTTCCGGGACAGGGCCTGTGGCGCAGTATTTT

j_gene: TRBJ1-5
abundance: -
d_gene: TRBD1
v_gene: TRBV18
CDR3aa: CASSPGTGLQPQHF
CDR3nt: TGTGCCAGCTCACCCGGGACAGGGCTTCAGCCCCAGCATTTT

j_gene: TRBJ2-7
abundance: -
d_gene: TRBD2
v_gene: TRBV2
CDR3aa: CASTRLAGGVYEQYF
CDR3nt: TGTGCCAGTACCAGACTAGCGGGGGGAGTATACGAGCAGTACTTC

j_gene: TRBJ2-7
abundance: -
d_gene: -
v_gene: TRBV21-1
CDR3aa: CASSPPECGPYEQYF
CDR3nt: TGTGCCAGCAGCCCCCCCGAATGCGGTCCCTACGAGCAGTACTTC

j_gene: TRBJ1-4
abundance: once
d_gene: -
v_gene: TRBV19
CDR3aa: CASSTQTGIGEKLFF
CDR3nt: TGTGCCAGTAGTACCCAAACAGGGATAGGGGAAAAACTGTTTTTT

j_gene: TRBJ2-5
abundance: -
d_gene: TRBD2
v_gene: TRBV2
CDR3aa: CASSEGRLLAGASQETQYF
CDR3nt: TGTGCCAGCAGTGAAGGCCGTTTGCTAGCGGGGGCCTCCCAAGAGACCCAGTACTTC

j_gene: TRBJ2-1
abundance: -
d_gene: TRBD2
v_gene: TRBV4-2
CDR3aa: CASSQGTSGKSEQFF
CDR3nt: TGTGCCAGCAGCCAAGGGACTAGCGGGAAAAGTGAGCAGTTCTTC

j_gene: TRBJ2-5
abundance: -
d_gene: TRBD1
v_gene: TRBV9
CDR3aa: CASSPLGTGGGETQYF
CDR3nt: TGTGCCAGCAGTCCCCTGGGGACAGGGGGCGGAGAGACCCAGTACTTC

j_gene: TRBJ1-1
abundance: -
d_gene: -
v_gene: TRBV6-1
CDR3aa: CAGHTGSFGTEAFF
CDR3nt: TGTGCCGGACATACAGGGTCGTTCGGCACTGAAGCTTTCTTT

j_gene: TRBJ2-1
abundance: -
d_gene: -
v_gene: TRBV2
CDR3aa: CASSARGTSYNEQFF
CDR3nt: TGTGCCAGCAGTGCACGCGGGACCTCCTACAATGAGCAGTTCTTC

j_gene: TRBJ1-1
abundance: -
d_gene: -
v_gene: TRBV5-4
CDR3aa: CASSLDPGTMNTEAFF
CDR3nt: TGTGCCAGCAGCTTGGATCCGGGAACCATGAACACTGAAGCTTTCTTT

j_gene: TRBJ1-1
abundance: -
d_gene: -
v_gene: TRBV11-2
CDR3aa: CASSLSVNTEAFF
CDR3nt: TGTGCCAGCAGCCTCTCAGTGAACACTGAAGCTTTCTTT

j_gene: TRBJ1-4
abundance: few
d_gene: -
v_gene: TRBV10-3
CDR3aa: CAISVSGGNEKLFF
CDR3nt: TGTGCCATCAGTGTGTCCGGGGGGAATGAAAAACTGTTTTTT

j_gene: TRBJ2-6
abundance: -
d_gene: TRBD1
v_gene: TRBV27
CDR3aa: CASSLQGARAVGANVLTF
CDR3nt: TGTGCCAGCAGTTTACAGGGGGCCCGAGCGGTTGGGGCCAACGTCCTGACTTTC

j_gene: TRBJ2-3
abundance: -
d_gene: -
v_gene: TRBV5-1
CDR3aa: CASSSNRWRTKITDTQYF
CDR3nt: TGCGCCAGCAGCTCCAATAGGTGGAGGACCAAAATCACAGATACGCAGTATTTT

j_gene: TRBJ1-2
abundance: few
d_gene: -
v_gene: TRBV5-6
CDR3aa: CASSPLNYGYTF
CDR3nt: TGTGCCAGCAGCCCACTTAACTATGGCTACACCTTC

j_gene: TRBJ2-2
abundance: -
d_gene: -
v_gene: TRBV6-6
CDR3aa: CASSLTGWTGELFF
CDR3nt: TGTGCCAGCAGTCTTACAGGGTGGACCGGGGAGCTGTTTTTT

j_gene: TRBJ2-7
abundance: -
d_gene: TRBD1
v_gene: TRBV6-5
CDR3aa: CASSLGQGKYEQYF
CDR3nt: TGTGCCAGCAGCCTGGGACAGGGGAAATACGAGCAGTACTTC

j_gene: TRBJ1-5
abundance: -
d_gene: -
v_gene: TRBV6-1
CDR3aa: CASSEETGGTQPQHF
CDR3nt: TGTGCCAGCAGTGAAGAGACTGGCGGAACCCAGCCCCAGCATTTT

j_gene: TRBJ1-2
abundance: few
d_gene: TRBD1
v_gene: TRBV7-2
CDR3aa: CASSFVTGGNYGYTF
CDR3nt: TGTGCCAGCAGCTTTGTCACAGGGGGCAACTATGGCTACACCTTC

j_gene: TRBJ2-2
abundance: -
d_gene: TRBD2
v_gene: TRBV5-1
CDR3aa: CASMGSGGNTGELFF
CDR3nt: TGCGCCAGCATGGGATCGGGAGGTAACACCGGGGAGCTGTTTTTT

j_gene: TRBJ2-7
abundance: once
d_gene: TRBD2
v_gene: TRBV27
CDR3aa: CASMGAGSSYEQYF
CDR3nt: TGTGCCAGCATGGGAGCGGGATCTTCCTACGAGCAGTACTTC

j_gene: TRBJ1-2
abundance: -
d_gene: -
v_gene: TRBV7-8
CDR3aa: CASSLVGHSANYGYTF
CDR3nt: TGTGCCAGCAGCTTAGTGGGCCACTCAGCTAACTATGGCTACACCTTC

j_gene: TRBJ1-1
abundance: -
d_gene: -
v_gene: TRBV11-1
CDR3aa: CASSLRGGQNTEAFF
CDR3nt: TGTGCCAGCAGCTTAAGGGGGGGTCAGAACACTGAAGCTTTCTTT

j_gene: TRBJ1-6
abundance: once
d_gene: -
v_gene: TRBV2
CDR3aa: CATLGQGNSPLHF
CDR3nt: TGTGCCACCCTGGGGCAGGGAAATTCACCCCTCCACTTT

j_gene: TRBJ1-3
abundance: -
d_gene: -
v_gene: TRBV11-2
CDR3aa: CASSLYSPASSGNTIYF
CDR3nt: TGTGCCAGCAGCTTATACAGTCCAGCAAGCTCTGGAAACACCATATATTTT

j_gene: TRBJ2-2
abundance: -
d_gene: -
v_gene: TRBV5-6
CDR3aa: CASSVPSDSTGELFF
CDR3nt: TGTGCCAGCAGCGTCCCCTCTGACAGCACCGGGGAGCTGTTTTTT

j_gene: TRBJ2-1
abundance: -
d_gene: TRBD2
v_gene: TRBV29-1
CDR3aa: CSVESVLARYNEQFF
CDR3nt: TGCAGCGTTGAATCGGTACTAGCGAGATACAATGAGCAGTTCTTC

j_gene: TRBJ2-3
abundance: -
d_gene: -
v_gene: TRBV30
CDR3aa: CAWTLGGGGSTQYF
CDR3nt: TGTGCCTGGACTCTCGGGGGCGGGGGCAGTACGCAGTATTTT

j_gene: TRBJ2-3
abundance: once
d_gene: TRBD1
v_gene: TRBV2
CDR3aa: CASSGTGAYTDTQYF
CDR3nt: TGTGCCAGCAGTGGGACAGGGGCCTACACAGATACGCAGTATTTT